This is a list of T cell receptor beta chains from one sample in a study of PD-1 blockade in classical Hodgkin lymphoma. Clones were read by immunoSEQ multiplex PCR, and TCRdb kept only the in-frame ones, dropping some. Counted here are about 30,000 clones, under 70% occurring once; the ten biggest clones make up roughly 15%. The material sequenced was peripheral blood mononuclear cells (PBMCs), taken before the second cycle of nivolumab. All receptors come from a human donor with classical Hodgkin lymphoma. The CDR3 runs from the conserved cysteine through the conserved F or W. A D gene is named only where the DNA matches it firmly. Only part of the rows carry a size: once, few, many, or a class if the clone is expanded.

>TRBV9|18|TRBD2|few|TRBJ2-3
CASSVVPNGGIYSDTQYF
>TRBV28|18|TRBD2|.|TRBJ2-1
CASSSPGVAGGGYNEQFF
>TRBV29-1|16|.|.|TRBJ2-1
CSVESQQGRSYNEQFF
>TRBV2|13|.|.|TRBJ1-2
CASNDGWRYGYTF
>TRBV7-2|16|TRBD2|.|TRBJ2-1
CASSLGPSGGDNEQFF
>TRBV19|16|.|.|TRBJ1-1
CASSPGGRSLNTEAFF
>TRBV5-1|15|TRBD2|once|TRBJ2-7
CASSREGLDRYEQYF
>TRBV27|15|.|.|TRBJ1-1
CASSLRGAYGTEAFF
>TRBV28|16|TRBD1|medium-sized|TRBJ1-6
CASSLPLGTGASPLHF
>TRBV23-1|14|.|.|TRBJ1-3
CASSQGQGGNTIYF
>TRBV28|16|.|.|TRBJ2-6
CASSSAGYSGANVLTF
>TRBV7-2|15|.|.|TRBJ2-5
CASSSFGGNQETQYF
>TRBV6-1|13|.|.|TRBJ1-2
CASSPGGSGGYTF
>TRBV2|13|.|.|TRBJ1-1
CASSEGQTTEAFF
>TRBV19|14|.|once|TRBJ2-3
CASSIVATTDTQYF
>TRBV27|17|.|once|TRBJ1-1
CASHRSLMMAGNTEAFF
>TRBV11-2|14|.|.|TRBJ1-1
CASTPGAPNTEAFF
>TRBV15|17|.|.|TRBJ2-3
CATSRDFPRTVTDTQYF
>TRBV29-1|14|.|.|TRBJ1-1
CSVRGTRMNTEAFF
>TRBV7-6|14|.|.|TRBJ1-4
CASSLFQGTEKLFF
>TRBV5-4|12|.|.|TRBJ2-7
CASSFQGYEQYF
>TRBV2|15|.|few|TRBJ1-6
CASSEEQGQRSPLHF
>TRBV7-9|15|TRBD1|few|TRBJ2-7
CASSPGTGGRIEQYF
>TRBV9|14|.|once|TRBJ1-1
CASSVAMTNTEAFF
>TRBV11-2|16|.|.|TRBJ1-2
CASSSLGTRVIYGYTF
>TRBV19|16|TRBD2|.|TRBJ2-3
CASSILAGGQGDTQYF
>TRBV7-9|14|.|few|TRBJ2-2
CASSLGISPGELFF